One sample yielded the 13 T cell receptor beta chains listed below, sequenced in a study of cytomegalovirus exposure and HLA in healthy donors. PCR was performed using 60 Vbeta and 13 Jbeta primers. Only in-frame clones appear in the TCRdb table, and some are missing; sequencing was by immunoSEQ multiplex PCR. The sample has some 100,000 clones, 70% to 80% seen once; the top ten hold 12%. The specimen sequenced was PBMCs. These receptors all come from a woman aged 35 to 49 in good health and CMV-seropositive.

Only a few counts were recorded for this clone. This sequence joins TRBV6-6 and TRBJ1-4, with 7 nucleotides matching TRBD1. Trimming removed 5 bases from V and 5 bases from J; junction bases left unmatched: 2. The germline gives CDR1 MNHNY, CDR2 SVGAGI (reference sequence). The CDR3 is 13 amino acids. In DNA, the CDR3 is TGTGCCAGCAGTAGGGGACAGAATGAAAAACTGTTTTTT. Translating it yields CASSRGQNEKLFF.

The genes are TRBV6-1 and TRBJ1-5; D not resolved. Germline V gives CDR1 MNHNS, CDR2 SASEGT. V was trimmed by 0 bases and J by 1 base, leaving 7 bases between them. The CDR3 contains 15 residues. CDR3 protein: CASSEAGGSNQPQHF. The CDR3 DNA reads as TGTGCCAGCAGTGAAGCAGGAGGAAGCAATCAGCCCCAGCATTTT.

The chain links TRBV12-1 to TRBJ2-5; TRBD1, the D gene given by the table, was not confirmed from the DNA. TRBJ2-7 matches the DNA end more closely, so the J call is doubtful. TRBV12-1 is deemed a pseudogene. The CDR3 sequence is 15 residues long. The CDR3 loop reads CASSFGGPSIHEQYF. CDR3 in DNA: TGTGCCAGCAGCTTTGGGGGGCCCTCCATCCACGAGCAGTACTTC.

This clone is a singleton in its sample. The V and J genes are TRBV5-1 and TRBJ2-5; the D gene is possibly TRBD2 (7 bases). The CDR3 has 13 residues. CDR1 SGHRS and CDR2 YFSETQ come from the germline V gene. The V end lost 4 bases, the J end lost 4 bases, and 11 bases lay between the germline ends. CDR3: CASSRGAGETQYF. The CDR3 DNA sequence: TGCGCCAGCAGCCGGGGGGCCGGAGAGACCCAGTACTTC.

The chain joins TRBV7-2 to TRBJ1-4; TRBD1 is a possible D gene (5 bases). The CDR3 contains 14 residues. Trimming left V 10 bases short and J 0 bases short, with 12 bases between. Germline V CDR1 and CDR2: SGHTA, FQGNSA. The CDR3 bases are TGTGCCACCTCGGGGACTTCAACTAATGAAAAACTGTTTTTT. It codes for CATSGTSTNEKLFF.

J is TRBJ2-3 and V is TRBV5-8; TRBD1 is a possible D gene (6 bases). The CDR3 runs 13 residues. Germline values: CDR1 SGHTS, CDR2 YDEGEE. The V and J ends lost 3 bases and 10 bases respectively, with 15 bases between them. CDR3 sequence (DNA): TGTGCCAGCAGCTGGGGTACAGGGAGAGCGCAGTATTTT. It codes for CASSWGTGRAQYF.

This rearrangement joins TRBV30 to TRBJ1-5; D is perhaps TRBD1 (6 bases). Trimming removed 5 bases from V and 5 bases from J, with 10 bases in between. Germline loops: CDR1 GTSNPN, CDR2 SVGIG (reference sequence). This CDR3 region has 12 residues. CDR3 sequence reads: CAWGDTDQPQHF. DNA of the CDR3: TGTGCCTGGGGGGACACCGATCAGCCCCAGCATTTT. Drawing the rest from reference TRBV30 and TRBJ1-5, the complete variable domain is SQTIHQWPATLVQPVGSPLSLECTVEGTSNPNLYWYRQAAGRGLQLLFYSVGIGQISSEVPQNLSASRPQDRQFILSSKKLLLSDSGFYLCAWGDTDQPQHFGDGTRLSIL.

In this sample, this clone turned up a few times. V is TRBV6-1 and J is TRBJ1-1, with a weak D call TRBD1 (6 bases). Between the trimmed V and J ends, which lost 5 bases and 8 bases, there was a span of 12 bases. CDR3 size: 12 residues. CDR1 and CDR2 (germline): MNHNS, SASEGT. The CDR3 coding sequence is TGTGCCAGCAGTTCCTCCGGGACAGAAGCTTTCTTT. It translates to CASSSSGTEAFF.

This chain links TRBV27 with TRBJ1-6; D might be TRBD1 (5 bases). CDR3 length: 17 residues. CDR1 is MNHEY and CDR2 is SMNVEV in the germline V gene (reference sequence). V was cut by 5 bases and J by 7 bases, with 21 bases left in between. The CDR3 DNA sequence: TGTGCCAGCAGTCCCACCGTGGGAGGGACCCAAAATTCACCCCTCCACTTT. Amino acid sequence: CASSPTVGGTQNSPLHF.

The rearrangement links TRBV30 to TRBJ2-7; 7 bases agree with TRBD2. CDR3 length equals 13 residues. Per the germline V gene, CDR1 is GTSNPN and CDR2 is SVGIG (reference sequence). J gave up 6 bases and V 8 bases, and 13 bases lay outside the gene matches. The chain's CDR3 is CARTSASGVEQYF. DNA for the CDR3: TGTGCCAGAACTAGCGCGAGTGGGGTCGAGCAGTACTTC.

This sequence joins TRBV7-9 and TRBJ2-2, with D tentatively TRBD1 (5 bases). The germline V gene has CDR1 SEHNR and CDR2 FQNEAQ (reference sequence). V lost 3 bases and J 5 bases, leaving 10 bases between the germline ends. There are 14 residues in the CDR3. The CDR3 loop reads CASSFFQGTGELFF. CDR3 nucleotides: TGTGCCAGCAGCTTCTTTCAGGGTACCGGGGAGCTGTTTTTT. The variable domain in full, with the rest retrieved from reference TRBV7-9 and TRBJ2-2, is DTGVSQNPRHKITKRGQNVTFRCDPISEHNRLYWYRQTLGQGPEFLTYFQNEAQLEKSRLLSDRFSAERPKGSFSTLEIQRTEQGDSAMYLCASSFFQGTGELFFGEGSRLTVL.

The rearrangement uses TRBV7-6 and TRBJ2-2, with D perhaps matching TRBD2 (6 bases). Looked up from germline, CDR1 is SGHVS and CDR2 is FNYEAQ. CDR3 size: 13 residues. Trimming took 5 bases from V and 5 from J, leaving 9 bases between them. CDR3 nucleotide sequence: TGTGCCAGCAGCCCAGGGAGGACCGGGGAGCTGTTTTTT. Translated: CASSPGRTGELFF. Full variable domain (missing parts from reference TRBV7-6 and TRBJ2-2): GAGVSQSPRYKVTKRGQDVALRCDPISGHVSLYWYRQALGQGPEFLTYFNYEAQQDKSGLPNDRFSAERPEGSISTLTIQRTEQRDSAMYRCASSPGRTGELFFGEGSRLTVL.

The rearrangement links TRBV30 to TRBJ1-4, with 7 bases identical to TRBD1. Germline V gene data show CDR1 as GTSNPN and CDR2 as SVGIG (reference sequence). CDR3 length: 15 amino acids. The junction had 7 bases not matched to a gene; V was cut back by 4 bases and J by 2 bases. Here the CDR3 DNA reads TGTGCCTGGAACCTACAGGGGCTCACTAATGAAAAACTGTTTTTT. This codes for CAWNLQGLTNEKLFF.